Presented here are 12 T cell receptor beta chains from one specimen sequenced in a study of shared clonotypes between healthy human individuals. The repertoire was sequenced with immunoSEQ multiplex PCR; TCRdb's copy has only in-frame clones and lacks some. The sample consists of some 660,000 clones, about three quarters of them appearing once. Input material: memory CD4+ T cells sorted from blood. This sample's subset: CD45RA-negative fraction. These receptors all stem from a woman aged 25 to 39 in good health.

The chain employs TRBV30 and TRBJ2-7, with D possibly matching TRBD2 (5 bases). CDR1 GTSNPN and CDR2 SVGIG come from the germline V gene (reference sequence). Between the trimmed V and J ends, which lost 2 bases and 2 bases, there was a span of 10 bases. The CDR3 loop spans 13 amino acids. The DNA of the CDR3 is TGTGCCTGGAGTACCGGGGTGCCCTACGAGCAGTACTTC. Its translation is CAWSTGVPYEQYF.

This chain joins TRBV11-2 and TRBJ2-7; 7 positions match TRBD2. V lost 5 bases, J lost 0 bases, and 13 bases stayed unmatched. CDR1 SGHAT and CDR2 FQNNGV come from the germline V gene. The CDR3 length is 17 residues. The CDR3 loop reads CASSRSSGTLSSYEQYF. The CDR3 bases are TGTGCCAGCAGCCGAAGCAGCGGGACGTTGAGCTCCTACGAGCAGTACTTC.

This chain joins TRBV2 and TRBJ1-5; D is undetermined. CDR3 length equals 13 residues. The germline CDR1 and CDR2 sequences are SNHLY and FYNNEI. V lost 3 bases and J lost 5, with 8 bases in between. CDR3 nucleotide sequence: TGTGCCAGCAGTGATGGGGAGTATCAGCCCCAGCATTTT. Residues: CASSDGEYQPQHF.

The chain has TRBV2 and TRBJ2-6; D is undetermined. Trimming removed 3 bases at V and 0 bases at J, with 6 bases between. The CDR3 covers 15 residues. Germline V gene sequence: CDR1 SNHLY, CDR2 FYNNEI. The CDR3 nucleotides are TGTGCCAGCAGTGAGATGAGCTCTGGGGCCAACGTCCTGACTTTC. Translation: CASSEMSSGANVLTF.

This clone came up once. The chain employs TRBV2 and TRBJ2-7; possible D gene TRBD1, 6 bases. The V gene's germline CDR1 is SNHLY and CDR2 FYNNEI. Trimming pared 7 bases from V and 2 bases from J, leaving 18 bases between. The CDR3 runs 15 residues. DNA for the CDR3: TGTGCCAGCAAACAGGGAATCTACCAAACCTACGAGCAGTACTTC. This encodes CASKQGIYQTYEQYF.

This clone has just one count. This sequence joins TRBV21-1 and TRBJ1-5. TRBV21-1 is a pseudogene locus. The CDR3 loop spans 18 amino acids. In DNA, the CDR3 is TGTGCCAGCAGCCGCCGGGACTCCTGGGGACATCCGAATCAGCCCCAGCATTTT. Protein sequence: CASSRRDSWGHPNQPQHF.

The CDR3 here is CASSTWARRSSEAFF. The CDR3 nucleotides are TGTGCCAGCAGCACATGGGCCCGTCGTTCTTCTGAAGCTTTCTTT. This chain uses TRBV7-8 with TRBJ1-1, with no clear D. Trimming stripped 5 bases from V and 6 bases from J, with 19 bases between. The CDR3 consists of 15 residues. The germline CDR1 and CDR2 sequences are SGHVS and FQNEAQ.

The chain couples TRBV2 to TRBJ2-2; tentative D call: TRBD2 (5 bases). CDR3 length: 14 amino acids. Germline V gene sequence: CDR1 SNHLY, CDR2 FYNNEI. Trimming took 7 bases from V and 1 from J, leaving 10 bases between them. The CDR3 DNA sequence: TGTGCCAGCAAACTTGAGGGGAACACCGGGGAGCTGTTTTTT. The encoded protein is CASKLEGNTGELFF.

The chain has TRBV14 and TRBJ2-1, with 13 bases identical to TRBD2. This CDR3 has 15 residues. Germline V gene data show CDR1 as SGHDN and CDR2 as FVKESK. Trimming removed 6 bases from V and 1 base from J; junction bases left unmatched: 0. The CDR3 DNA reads TGTGCCAGCAGACTAGCGGGAGGGTCCTACAATGAGCAGTTCTTC. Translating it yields CASRLAGGSYNEQFF.

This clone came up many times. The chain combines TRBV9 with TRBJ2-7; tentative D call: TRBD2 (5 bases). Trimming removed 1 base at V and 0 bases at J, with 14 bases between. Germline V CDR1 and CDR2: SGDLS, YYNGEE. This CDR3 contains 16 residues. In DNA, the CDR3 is TGTGCCAGCAGCGTATTTAGGGCGGGCAGCTCCTACGAGCAGTACTTC. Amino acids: CASSVFRAGSSYEQYF.

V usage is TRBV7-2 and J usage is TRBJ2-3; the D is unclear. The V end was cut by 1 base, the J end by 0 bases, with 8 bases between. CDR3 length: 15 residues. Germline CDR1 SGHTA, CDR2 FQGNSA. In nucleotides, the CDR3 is TGTGCCAGCAGCTTAGTATCGGTCAGCACAGATACGCAGTATTTT. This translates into CASSLVSVSTDTQYF.

In DNA form, the CDR3 reads TGTGCCAGCACCCTAGGCTCTAATGTCCCTCAAGAGACCCAGTACTTC. It is translated as CASTLGSNVPQETQYF. The chain combines TRBV11-2 with TRBJ2-5; no firm D call. CDR1 is SGHAT and CDR2 is FQNNGV in the germline V gene. V lost 7 bases and J 2 bases, leaving 20 bases between the germline ends. The CDR3 spans 16 residues.